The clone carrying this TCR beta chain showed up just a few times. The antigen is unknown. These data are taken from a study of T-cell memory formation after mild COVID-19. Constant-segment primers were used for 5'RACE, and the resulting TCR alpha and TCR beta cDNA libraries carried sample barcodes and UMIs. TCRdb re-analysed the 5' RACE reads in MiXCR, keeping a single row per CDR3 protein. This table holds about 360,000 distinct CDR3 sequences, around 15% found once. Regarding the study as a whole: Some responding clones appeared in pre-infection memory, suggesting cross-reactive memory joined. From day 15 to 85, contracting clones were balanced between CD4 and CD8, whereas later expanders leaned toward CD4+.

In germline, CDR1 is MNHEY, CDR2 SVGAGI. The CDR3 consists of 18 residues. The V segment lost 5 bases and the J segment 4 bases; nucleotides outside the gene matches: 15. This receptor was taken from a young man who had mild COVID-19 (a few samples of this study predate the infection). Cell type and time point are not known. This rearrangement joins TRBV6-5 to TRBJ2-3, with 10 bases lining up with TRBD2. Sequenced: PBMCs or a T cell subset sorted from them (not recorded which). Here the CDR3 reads CASSAADLSSGGPDTQYF. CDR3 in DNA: TGTGCCAGCAGTGCCGCCGATCTGTCTAGCGGGGGTCCAGATACGCAGTATTTT.